Listed below are T cell receptor beta chains from one sample, sequenced in a study of beta chain features in type 1 diabetes. Clones were read by immunoSEQ multiplex PCR, and TCRdb kept only the in-frame ones, dropping some. The data show some 640,000 clones, over 12% seen once. What was sequenced was naive CD4+ T cells from blood. The receptors here all came from a man between 18 and 29 years old with type 1 diabetes. Both conserved end residues are part of each CDR3. A D gene is named only where the DNA matches it firmly. Expanded clones get a size class; other rows say once, few or many, or leave the size out.

J: TRBJ2-2
D: -
size: few
V: TRBV7-2
DNA: TGTGCCAGCAGCTTTAGCGGAAACACCGGGGAGCTGTTTTTT
CDR3: CASSFSGNTGELFF

J: TRBJ2-3
D: TRBD2
size: -
V: TRBV7-2
DNA: TGTGCCAGCAGCTCAGCGGGGCGCACAGATACGCAGTATTTT
CDR3: CASSSAGRTDTQYF

J: TRBJ1-2
D: -
size: -
V: TRBV30
DNA: TGTGCCTGGAGTGTATCAGGAGGGTATGGCTACACCTTC
CDR3: CAWSVSGGYGYTF

J: TRBJ2-3
D: -
size: few
V: TRBV7-2
DNA: TGTGCCAGCAGCTTGGATCCCACAGATACGCAGTATTTT
CDR3: CASSLDPTDTQYF

J: TRBJ2-3
D: TRBD2
size: few
V: TRBV15
DNA: TGTGCCACCAGCAGAGATCGGGCTAGCGGGCGCGATACGCAGTATTTT
CDR3: CATSRDRASGRDTQYF

J: TRBJ2-7
D: TRBD2
size: -
V: TRBV19
DNA: TGTGCCACTCTAGCGGGGGGACTATCCTACGAGCAGTACTTC
CDR3: CATLAGGLSYEQYF

J: TRBJ1-2
D: -
size: few
V: TRBV29-1
DNA: TGCAGCGTTGGGTCGTTATCCTATGGCTACACCTTC
CDR3: CSVGSLSYGYTF

J: TRBJ2-6
D: TRBD1
size: few
V: TRBV29-1
DNA: TGCAGCGTTGAACGTCTACAGGGGGCCGGGGCCAACGTCCTGACTTTC
CDR3: CSVERLQGAGANVLTF

J: TRBJ2-1
D: -
size: few
V: TRBV28
DNA: TGTGCCAGCAGTTTTAGACTACCCGGTTACTATGAGCAGTTCTTC
CDR3: CASSFRLPGYYEQFF

J: TRBJ2-5
D: -
size: few
V: TRBV25-1
DNA: TGTGCCAGCAGTGCTTGGGAGACCCAGTACTTC
CDR3: CASSAWETQYF

J: TRBJ1-5
D: -
size: many
V: TRBV30
DNA: TGTGCCTGGAGTCTGCAGGGCAATCAGCCCCAGCATTTT
CDR3: CAWSLQGNQPQHF

J: TRBJ2-1
D: -
size: few
V: TRBV2
DNA: TGTGCCAGCAGGTTGGACGGGGACAATGAGCAGTTCTTC
CDR3: CASRLDGDNEQFF

J: TRBJ2-7
D: -
size: few
V: TRBV7-2
DNA: TGTGCCAGCAGTCCCCCTAATACACAATACGAGCAGTACTTC
CDR3: CASSPPNTQYEQYF

J: TRBJ1-2
D: -
size: few
V: TRBV5-4
DNA: TGTGCCAGCAACCGGCCGGAGGTCTATGGCTACACCTTC
CDR3: CASNRPEVYGYTF

J: TRBJ2-7
D: TRBD1
size: -
V: TRBV4-1
DNA: TGCGCCAGCAGCCAAGATCTTGGGACAGGCGCCTACGAGCAGTACTTC
CDR3: CASSQDLGTGAYEQYF

J: TRBJ2-7
D: -
size: few
V: TRBV29-1
DNA: TGCAGCGTTACGGTTTCCGGTCCGTGGAACGAGCAGTACTTC
CDR3: CSVTVSGPWNEQYF

J: TRBJ1-4
D: -
size: -
V: TRBV14
DNA: TGTGCCAGCAGCCAAGATCTCAGGGGAGAGTATGAAAAACTGTTTTTT
CDR3: CASSQDLRGEYEKLFF

J: TRBJ1-1
D: TRBD1
size: few
V: TRBV4-3
DNA: TGCGCCAGCAGCCCCGGGACAGGCCCCTTAAACACTGAAGCTTTCTTT
CDR3: CASSPGTGPLNTEAFF

J: TRBJ1-5
D: -
size: few
V: TRBV4-3
DNA: TGCGCCAGCAGCCAAACGTGGGGGACCGTCGATCAGCCCCAGCATTTT
CDR3: CASSQTWGTVDQPQHF

J: TRBJ2-7
D: TRBD2
size: -
V: TRBV6-5
DNA: TGTGCCAGCAGTTACAGCGGGAGAGGGTCCTACGAGCAGTACTTC
CDR3: CASSYSGRGSYEQYF

J: TRBJ1-1
D: TRBD1
size: -
V: TRBV9
DNA: TGTGCCAGCAGCGCCCACGGACAGGGGAACACTGAAGCTTTCTTT
CDR3: CASSAHGQGNTEAFF

J: TRBJ2-7
D: -
size: -
V: TRBV14
DNA: TGTGCCAGCAGTCCTCAGGGGTACGAGCAGTACTTC
CDR3: CASSPQGYEQYF

J: TRBJ2-4
D: -
size: few
V: TRBV6-5
DNA: TGTGCCAGCAGTTACTCGACGGATCAGCTTCAGTACTTC
CDR3: CASSYSTDQLQYF

J: TRBJ2-1
D: TRBD2
size: -
V: TRBV29-1
DNA: TGCAGCGTGAGCAACCGGACTAGCGGTTACAATGAGCAGTTCTTC
CDR3: CSVSNRTSGYNEQFF

J: TRBJ2-3
D: -
size: -
V: TRBV7-3
DNA: TGTGCCAGCAGCTTAACGATGAGAGGGGCCATATACACAGATACGCAGTATTTT
CDR3: CASSLTMRGAIYTDTQYF

J: TRBJ2-1
D: -
size: few
V: TRBV7-2
DNA: TGTGCCAGCAGCTGGGACACATACTACAATGAGCAGTTCTTC
CDR3: CASSWDTYYNEQFF

J: TRBJ2-3
D: -
size: -
V: TRBV28
DNA: TGTGCCAGCAGTAGGAGAATAGCTGGAGATACGCAGTATTTT
CDR3: CASSRRIAGDTQYF

J: TRBJ1-2
D: -
size: -
V: TRBV9
DNA: TGTGCCAGCAGCGTATATGGGACTTCCCATTATGGCTACACCTTC
CDR3: CASSVYGTSHYGYTF

J: TRBJ2-5
D: TRBD2
size: -
V: TRBV5-1
DNA: TGCGCCAGCAGCTTGTCGACTAGCGGGGCGGAGACCCAGTACTTC
CDR3: CASSLSTSGAETQYF

J: TRBJ1-4
D: -
size: few
V: TRBV30
DNA: TGTGCCTGGAGTGGTCGCCTTGATGAAAAACTGTTTTTT
CDR3: CAWSGRLDEKLFF

J: TRBJ1-5
D: -
size: -
V: TRBV30
DNA: TGTGCCTGGAGTGTACTCGGACGGCAGCCCCAGCATTTT
CDR3: CAWSVLGRQPQHF

J: TRBJ1-2
D: TRBD1
size: -
V: TRBV4-1
DNA: TGCGCCAGCAGCCAAGGAACAGGGGGGTCCTATGGCTACACCTTC
CDR3: CASSQGTGGSYGYTF

J: TRBJ1-2
D: -
size: -
V: TRBV25-1
DNA: TGTGCCAGCAGTGATGTCGACGGTCATAACTATGGCTACACCTTC
CDR3: CASSDVDGHNYGYTF

J: TRBJ2-7
D: -
size: -
V: TRBV7-9
DNA: TGTGCCAGCAGCCGAACCCCCTACGAGCAGTACTTC
CDR3: CASSRTPYEQYF